This entry is about one T cell receptor (beta chain). This clonotype was recorded many times. Its target antigen remains unknown. Per-base qualities were not stored, and no clone one base away is much larger. Library generation was performed with multiplex PCR. For sequencing, an Illumina HiSeq 4000 was employed. To build TCR beta libraries, CDR3 regions were amplified by Arm-PCR using iRepertoire HTBI primers. Before sequencing, the PCR products underwent gel purification. The study's own analysis went as follows. A total of fewer than 65 TRBV and more than twelve TRBJ segments were identified across samples and were used for gene usage analysis of CDR3 amino acid clonotypes. COPE and FqMerger were used to merge the filtered high-quality paired reads into contigs. Contigs were aligned with BLAST to IMGT TRBV, TRBD and TRBJ reference genes, and CDR3 was defined per IMGT. Clonotypes above 0.1% frequency were classified as highly expanded clones. Repertoire diversity was measured by Shannon entropy, and V-J evenness by the Gini coefficient. Clonotypes shared by more than one individual were considered public. TCRdb passed the public sequencing reads through fastp at Q25 and MiXCR, retaining productive beta sequences. Entries are consolidated by CDR3 protein sequence, retaining the most common genes and DNA. These V and J calls originate from TCRdb's pipeline instead of the authors' own analysis. The sample has 450,000 to 650,000 distinct CDR3 sequences on record, more than 15% of them singletons. More than 20% of the sample rests with the top ten.

From cysteine to phenylalanine, the CDR3 is 14 amino acids long. Only CDR3 DNA is held: 42 bases, read in frame from base 1. Based on the germline V gene, the CDR1 and CDR2 sequences are MNHNS and SASEGT. After removal of 3 bases from V and 0 bases from J, the junction retains 0 bases not matched to a gene. The data were obtained in a study of regulatory T cells in long-lasting Graves disease (dated by TCRdb to 2020 to 2022). At the level of the whole study: Newly diagnosed Graves' disease patients had taken antithyroid drugs for less than 3 months. Persistent Graves' disease patients were compared with newly diagnosed Graves' disease patients by peripheral blood TCR sequencing and RNA sequencing. The study took place in China and was registered as a clinical trial. A total of roughly 35 samples underwent TCR sequencing: some 13 from persistent and 20 from newly diagnosed Graves' disease patients.

The time point label corresponds to: newly diagnosed GD, antithyroid drugs for less than 3 months. For both TCR sequencing and RNA sequencing, RNA was extracted from PBMCs in TRIzol. The diagnosis of Graves' disease was made according to American Thyroid Association guidelines. Recruitment of patients was carried out at an endocrinology department in Xi'an, China. Each patient gave around 9.2 milliliters of peripheral blood, collected in an EDTA anticoagulant tube. Ficoll Paque Plus density gradient separation was used to isolate PBMCs, and no additional T cell sorting was done. An Agilent 2100 Bioanalyzer and agarose gel were used to check RNA quality, and a NanoDrop 2000 was used to measure RNA concentration. The paper as a whole reports these results and caveats: Sequencing and analysis were limited to the TCR beta chain. Persistent patients shared more public clonotypes among themselves (2,741) than newly diagnosed patients did (nearly 1,000). The study examined only peripheral blood because the primary lesion, thyroid tissue, could not be accessed. Persistent disease showed preferential use of TRBV28, TRBJ1-2 and TRBJ2-5, whereas newly diagnosed disease favored TRBV20-1 and TRBJ2-1. Persistent Graves' disease patients showed lower TCR Shannon entropy and fewer highly expanded clones than newly diagnosed patients, suggesting clonal expansion. The small sample size was acknowledged by the authors as a limitation that may reduce accuracy.

The sample also formed part of further work on T cells in Graves' hyperthyroidism and ophthalmopathy. That second report states: A patient counted as having stable Graves' hyperthyroidism if no progression to ophthalmopathy occurred over 18 months of follow-up. The hyperthyroidism patients were between 18 and 65 years old and newly diagnosed, with a disease duration of less than 2 months. Exclusion was applied to patients with uncontrolled infections, other autoimmune diseases, pregnancy or lactation. Diagnoses were established on the basis of clinical symptoms, serum thyroxine and TRAb, thyroid ultrasound, and orbital computed tomography. A first-round RT-PCR of the TCR CDR3 used the HTBI primer set with the Qiagen OneStep RT-PCR kit. Most expanded thyroid clonotypes (frequency above 0.001) were also found in blood, which suggests that blood repertoires may mirror thyroid immune responses. In cross-validation, a model built on a 13 V-J signature told ophthalmopathy apart from stable hyperthyroidism with approximately 91% sensitivity and around 84% specificity, and in testing the same model reached 80%/75%. In validation, progression to ophthalmopathy was predicted by the model with 70% to 71% sensitivity and 72.22% specificity, a median of roughly 6 months before onset. TCR V-J signatures able to tell the groups apart were searched for in a discovery cohort of 100 patients, of whom more than 40 had Graves' ophthalmopathy and 55 to 60 had stable Graves' hyperthyroidism. Prospective prediction of ophthalmopathy was tested in an independent validation cohort of about 19 hyperthyroidism patients and some 17 patients who later progressed to ophthalmopathy. The approximately 100 discovery patients were randomly split 7:3 into training and test sets. In over five Graves' hyperthyroidism patients, the study also compared T-cell repertoires from thyroid tissue with T-cell repertoires from blood. After blood sampling, hyperthyroidism patients were treated with methimazole at a starting dose of 30 mg daily, and ophthalmopathy patients were treated with high-dose intravenous methylprednisolone. Libraries were constructed in a second round of multiplex PCR, after which size selection and purification were performed. Sequencing of the libraries was done on an Illumina HiSeq2000 using paired-end 100 bp reads. SOAPnuke was used to process the raw data, removing reads that contained adapters or uncalled bases, had a mean Phred below 15, or lacked an exact match to the constant primer or identifier. High-quality paired reads were merged with COPE v1.2.5, and unique nucleotide sequences were defined as clonotypes. MiTCR v1.1 was used to align clonotypes to the IMGT TRBV, TRBD and TRBJ reference segments. Analysis was restricted to V-J combinations with a frequency above 0.0001, which covered over 98% of repertoires. A TCS score was defined as the ratio between F50 (clonal expansion) and ExV (chaos), using BLOSUM62-based TCRdist between CDR3 peptides within each V-J. Welch's t-statistics and random forest reduced 500 to 550 V-J features to 10 to 15, which were used in a naive Bayes classifier (R e1071). Sample size was not statistically predetermined, and investigators were not blinded to group allocation. The paper reports TCR Vbeta CDR3 sequencing of 135 peripheral blood samples: fewer than 50 ophthalmopathy, fewer than 80 hyperthyroidism and approximately 17 progressor patients.

The source material was peripheral blood mononuclear cells (PBMCs), sampled at new diagnosis, from a patient treated with antithyroid drugs. The chain uses TRBV6-1 and TRBJ1-1; 8 central bases correspond to TRBD1. The TCR comes from a woman aged 40 to 65 with Graves disease. Donor details come from another sample of the same person, matched by shared clones. The CDR3 here reads CASSETGVNTEAFF. The DNA sequence is given as TGTGCCAGCAGTGAGACAGGGGTGAACACTGAAGCTTTCTTT.